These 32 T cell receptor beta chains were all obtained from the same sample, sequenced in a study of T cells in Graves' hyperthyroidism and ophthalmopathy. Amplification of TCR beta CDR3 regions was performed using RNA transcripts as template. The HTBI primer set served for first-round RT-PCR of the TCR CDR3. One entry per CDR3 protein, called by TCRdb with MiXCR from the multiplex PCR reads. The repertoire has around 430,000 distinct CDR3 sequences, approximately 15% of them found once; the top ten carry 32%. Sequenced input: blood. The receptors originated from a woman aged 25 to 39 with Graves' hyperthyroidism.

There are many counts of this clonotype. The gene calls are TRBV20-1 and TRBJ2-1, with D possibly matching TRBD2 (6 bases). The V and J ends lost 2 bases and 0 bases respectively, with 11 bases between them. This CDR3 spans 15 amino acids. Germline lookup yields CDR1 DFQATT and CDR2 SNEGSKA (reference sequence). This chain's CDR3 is CSARFGRSSYNEQFF. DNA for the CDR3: TGCAGTGCTAGATTTGGGAGGAGCTCCTACAATGAGCAGTTCTTC.

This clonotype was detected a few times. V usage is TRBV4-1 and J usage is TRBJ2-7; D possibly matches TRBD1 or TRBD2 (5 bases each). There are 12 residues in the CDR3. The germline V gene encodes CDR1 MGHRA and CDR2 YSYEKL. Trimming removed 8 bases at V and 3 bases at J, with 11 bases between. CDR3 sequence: CASRDGDYEQYF. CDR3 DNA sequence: TGCGCCAGCCGGGACGGAGACTACGAGCAGTACTTC.

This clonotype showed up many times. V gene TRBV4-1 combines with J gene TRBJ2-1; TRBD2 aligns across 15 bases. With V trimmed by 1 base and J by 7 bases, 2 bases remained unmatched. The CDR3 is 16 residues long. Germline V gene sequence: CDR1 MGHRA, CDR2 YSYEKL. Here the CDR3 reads CASSQGTSGRVNEQFF. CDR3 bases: TGCGCCAGCAGCCAAGGGACTAGCGGGAGGGTGAATGAGCAGTTCTTC.

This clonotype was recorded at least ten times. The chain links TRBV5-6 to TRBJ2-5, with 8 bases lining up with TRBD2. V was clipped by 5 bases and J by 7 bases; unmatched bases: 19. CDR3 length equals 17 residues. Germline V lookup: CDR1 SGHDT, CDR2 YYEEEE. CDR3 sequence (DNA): TGTGCCAGCAGTCGACGGCCCTCCGGGGCGGGAGGCGCGACCCAGTACTTC. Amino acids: CASSRRPSGAGGATQYF.

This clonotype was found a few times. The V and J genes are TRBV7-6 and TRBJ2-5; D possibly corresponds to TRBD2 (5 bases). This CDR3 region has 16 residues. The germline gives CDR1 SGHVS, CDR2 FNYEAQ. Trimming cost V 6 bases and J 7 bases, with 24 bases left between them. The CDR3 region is CASSFRSSETRRTQYF. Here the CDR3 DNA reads TGTGCCAGCAGTTTTAGGAGTAGCGAAACTCGAAGGACCCAGTACTTC.

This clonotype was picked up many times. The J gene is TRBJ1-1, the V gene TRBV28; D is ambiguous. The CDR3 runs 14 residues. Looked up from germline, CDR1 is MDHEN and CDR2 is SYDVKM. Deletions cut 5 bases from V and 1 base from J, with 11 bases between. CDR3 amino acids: CASSMTFKNTEAFF. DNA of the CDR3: TGTGCCAGCAGTATGACATTTAAGAACACTGAAGCTTTCTTT.

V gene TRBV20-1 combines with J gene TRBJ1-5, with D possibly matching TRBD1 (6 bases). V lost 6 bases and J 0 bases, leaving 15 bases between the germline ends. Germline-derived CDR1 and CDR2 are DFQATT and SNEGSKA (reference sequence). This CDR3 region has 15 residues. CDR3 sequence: CSALQDRYSNQPQHF. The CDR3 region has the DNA TGCAGTGCCCTTCAAGACAGGTATAGCAATCAGCCCCAGCATTTT.

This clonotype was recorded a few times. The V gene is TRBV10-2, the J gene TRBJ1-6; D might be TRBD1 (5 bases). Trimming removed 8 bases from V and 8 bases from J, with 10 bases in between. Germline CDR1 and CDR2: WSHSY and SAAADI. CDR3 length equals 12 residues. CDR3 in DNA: TGCGCCAGCGGGGACGGGGATTCACCCCTCCACTTT. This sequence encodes CASGDGDSPLHF.

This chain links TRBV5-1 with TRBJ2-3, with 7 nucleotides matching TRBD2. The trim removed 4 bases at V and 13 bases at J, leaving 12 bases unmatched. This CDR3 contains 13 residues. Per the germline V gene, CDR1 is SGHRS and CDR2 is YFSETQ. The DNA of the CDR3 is TGCGCCAGCAGCAGGGATCCCGCGGGAGCTGAGTATTTT. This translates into CASSRDPAGAEYF.

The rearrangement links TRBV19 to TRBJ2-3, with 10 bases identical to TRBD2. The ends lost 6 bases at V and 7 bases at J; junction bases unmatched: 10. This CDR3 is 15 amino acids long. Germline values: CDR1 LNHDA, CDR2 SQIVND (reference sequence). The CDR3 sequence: CASRPPSSGSNTQYF. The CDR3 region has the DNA TGTGCCAGTAGACCCCCCTCTAGCGGGAGTAATACGCAGTATTTT.

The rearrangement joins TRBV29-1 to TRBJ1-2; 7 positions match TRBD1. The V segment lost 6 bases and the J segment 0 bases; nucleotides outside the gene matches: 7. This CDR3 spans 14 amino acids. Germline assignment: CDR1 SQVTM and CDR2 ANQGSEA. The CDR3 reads CSVRGQAANYGYTF. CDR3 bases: TGCAGCGTCAGAGGACAGGCGGCTAACTATGGCTACACCTTC.

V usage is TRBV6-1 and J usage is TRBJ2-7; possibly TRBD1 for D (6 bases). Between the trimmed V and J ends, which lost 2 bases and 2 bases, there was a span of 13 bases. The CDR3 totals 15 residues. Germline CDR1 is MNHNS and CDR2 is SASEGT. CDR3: CASSELGHTAYEQYF. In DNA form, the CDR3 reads TGTGCCAGCAGTGAATTGGGACACACGGCCTACGAGCAGTACTTC.

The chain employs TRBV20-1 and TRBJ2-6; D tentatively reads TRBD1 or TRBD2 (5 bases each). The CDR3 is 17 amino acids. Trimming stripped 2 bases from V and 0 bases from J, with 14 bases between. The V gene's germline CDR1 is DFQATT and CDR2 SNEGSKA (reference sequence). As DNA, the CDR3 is TGCAGTGCTAGACGTCTGGGACCCCCCTCTGGGGCCAACGTCCTGACTTTC. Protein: CSARRLGPPSGANVLTF.

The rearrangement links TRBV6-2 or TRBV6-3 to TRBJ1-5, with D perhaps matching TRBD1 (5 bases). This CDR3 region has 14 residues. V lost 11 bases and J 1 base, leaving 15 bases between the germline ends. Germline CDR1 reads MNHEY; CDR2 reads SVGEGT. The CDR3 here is CAGIDRDSNQPQHF. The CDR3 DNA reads TGTGCCGGAATTGACCGGGACAGCAATCAGCCCCAGCATTTT.

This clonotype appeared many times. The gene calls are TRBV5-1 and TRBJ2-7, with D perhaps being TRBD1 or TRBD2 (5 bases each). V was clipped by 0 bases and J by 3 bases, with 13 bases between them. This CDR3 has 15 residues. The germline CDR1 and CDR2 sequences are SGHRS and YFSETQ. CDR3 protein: CASSLGGTDFYEQYF. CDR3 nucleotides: TGCGCCAGCAGCTTGGGGGGGACGGACTTCTACGAGCAGTACTTC.

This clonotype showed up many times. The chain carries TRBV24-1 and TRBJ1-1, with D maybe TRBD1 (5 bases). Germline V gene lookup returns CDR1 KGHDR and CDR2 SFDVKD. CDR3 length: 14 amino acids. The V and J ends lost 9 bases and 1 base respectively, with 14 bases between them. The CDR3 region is CATSAGGSNTEAFF. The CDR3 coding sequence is TGTGCCACCTCGGCCGGGGGGTCGAACACTGAAGCTTTCTTT.

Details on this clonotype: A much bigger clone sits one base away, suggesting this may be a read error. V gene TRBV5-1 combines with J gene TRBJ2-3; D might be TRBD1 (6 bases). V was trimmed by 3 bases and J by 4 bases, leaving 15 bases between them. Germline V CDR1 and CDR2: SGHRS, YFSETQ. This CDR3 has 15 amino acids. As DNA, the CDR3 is TGCGCCAGCAGCTCTGGACAGAGGGGTCCAGATACGCAGTATTTT. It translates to CASSSGQRGPDTQYF.

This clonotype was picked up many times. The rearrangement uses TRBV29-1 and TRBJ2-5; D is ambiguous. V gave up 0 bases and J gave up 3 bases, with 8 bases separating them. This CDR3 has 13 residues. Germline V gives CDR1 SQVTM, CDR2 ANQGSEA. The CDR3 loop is CSVEDLPEETQYF. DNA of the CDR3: TGCAGCGTTGAAGATCTCCCTGAAGAGACCCAGTACTTC.

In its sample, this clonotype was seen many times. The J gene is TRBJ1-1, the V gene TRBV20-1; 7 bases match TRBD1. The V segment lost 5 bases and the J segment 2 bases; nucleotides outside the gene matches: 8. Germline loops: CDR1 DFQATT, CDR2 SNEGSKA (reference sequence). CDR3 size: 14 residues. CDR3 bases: TGCAGTGCTGCGTACAGGGGTTACAACACTGAAGCTTTCTTT. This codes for CSAAYRGYNTEAFF.

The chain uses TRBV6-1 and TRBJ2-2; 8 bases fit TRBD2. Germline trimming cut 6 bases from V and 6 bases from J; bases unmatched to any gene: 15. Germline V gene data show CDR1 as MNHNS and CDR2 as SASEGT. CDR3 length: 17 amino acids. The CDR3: CASSRGRRGLGSGELFF. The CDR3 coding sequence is TGTGCCAGCAGCCGGGGACGGAGGGGACTAGGGTCCGGGGAGCTGTTTTTT.

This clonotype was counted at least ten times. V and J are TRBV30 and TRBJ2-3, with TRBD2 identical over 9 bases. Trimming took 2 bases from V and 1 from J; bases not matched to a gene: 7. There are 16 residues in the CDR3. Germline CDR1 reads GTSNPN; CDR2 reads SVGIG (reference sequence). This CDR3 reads CAWSTGLASRTDTQYF. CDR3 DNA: TGTGCCTGGAGTACGGGACTAGCCTCCCGCACAGATACGCAGTATTTT.

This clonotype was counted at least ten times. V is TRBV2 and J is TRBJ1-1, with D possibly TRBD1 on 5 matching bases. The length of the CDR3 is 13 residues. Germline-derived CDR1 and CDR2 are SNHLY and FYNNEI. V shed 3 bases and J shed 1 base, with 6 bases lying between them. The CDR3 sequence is CASSDQGNTEAFF. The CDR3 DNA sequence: TGTGCCAGCAGTGATCAGGGGAACACTGAAGCTTTCTTT.

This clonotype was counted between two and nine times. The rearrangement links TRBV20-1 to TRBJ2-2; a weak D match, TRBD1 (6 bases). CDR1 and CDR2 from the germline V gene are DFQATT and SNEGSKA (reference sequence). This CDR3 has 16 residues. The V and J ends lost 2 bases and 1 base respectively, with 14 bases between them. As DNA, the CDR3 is TGCAGTGCTAGATCCACTACAGGGCTGAACACCGGGGAGCTGTTTTTT. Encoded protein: CSARSTTGLNTGELFF.

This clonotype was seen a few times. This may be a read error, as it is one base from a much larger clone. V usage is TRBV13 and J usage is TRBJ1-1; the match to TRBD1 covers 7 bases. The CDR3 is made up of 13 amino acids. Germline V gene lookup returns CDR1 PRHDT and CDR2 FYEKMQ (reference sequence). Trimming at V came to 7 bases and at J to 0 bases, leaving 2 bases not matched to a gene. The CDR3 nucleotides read TGTGCCAGCAAGGGACAGATGAACACTGAAGCTTTCTTT. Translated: CASKGQMNTEAFF.

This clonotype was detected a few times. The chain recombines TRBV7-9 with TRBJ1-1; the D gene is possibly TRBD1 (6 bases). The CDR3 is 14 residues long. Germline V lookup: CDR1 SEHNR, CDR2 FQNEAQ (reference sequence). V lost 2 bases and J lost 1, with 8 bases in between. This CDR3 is CASSLQQGNTEAFF. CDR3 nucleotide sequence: TGTGCCAGCAGCTTACAACAGGGGAACACTGAAGCTTTCTTT.

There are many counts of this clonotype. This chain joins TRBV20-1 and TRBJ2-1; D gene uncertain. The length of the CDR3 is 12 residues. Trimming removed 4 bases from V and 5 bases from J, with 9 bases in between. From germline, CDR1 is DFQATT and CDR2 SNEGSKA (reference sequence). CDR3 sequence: CSATEPNNEQFF. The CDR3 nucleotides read TGCAGTGCTACTGAGCCTAACAATGAGCAGTTCTTC.

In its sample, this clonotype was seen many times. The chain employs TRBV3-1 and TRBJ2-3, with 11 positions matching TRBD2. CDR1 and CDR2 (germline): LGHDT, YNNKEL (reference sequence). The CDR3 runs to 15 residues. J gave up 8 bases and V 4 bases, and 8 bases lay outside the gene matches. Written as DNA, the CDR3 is TGTGCCAGCAGCCCAGCGACTAGCGGGATTGGTACGCAGTATTTT. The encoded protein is CASSPATSGIGTQYF.

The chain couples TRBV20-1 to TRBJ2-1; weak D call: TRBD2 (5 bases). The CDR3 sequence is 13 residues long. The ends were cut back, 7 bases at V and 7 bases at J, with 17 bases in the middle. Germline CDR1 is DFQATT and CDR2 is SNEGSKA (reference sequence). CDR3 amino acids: CSDAAGLTNEQFF. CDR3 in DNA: TGCAGTGACGCCGCGGGCCTCACGAATGAGCAGTTCTTC.

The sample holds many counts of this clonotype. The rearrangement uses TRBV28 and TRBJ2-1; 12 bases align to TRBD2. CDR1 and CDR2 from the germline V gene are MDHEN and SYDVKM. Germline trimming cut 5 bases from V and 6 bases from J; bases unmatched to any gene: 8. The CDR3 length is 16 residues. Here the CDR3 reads CASSNNRLAGVNEQFF. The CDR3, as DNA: TGTGCCAGCAGTAATAATAGACTAGCGGGAGTCAATGAGCAGTTCTTC. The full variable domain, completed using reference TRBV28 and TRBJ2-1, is DVKVTQSSRYLVKRTGEKVFLECVQDMDHENMFWYRQDPGLGLRLIYFSYDVKMKEKGDIPEGYSVSREKKERFSLILESASTNQTSMYLCASSNNRLAGVNEQFFGPGTRLTVL.

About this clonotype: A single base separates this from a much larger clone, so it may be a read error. For the CDR3, the DNA is TGTGCCAGCAGCGACAGGGTAGGGTTTAATTCACCCCTCCACTTT. Amino acid sequence: CASSDRVGFNSPLHF. The genes are TRBV7-9 and TRBJ1-6; 7 bases line up with TRBD1. V lost 5 bases and J lost 6; bases outside the gene matches: 7. The CDR3 loop spans 15 amino acids. The germline gives CDR1 SEHNR, CDR2 FQNEAQ (reference sequence).

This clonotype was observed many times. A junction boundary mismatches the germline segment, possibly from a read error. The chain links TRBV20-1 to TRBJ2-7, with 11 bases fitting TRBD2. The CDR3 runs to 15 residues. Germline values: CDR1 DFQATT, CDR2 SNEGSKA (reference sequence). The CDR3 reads CSATLLAGGPYEQYF. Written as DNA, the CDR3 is TGCAGCGCTACCTTATTAGCGGGAGGGCCCTACGAGCAGTACTTC.

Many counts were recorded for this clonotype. The CDR3 sequence: CASSFLQDNQETQYF. CDR3 nucleotides: TGTGCCAGCAGTTTTTTGCAGGATAACCAAGAGACCCAGTACTTC. V gene TRBV28 combines with J gene TRBJ2-5; D is ambiguous. The V gene lost 3 bases and the J gene lost 0 bases, with 11 bases spanning the gap. This CDR3 is built from 15 residues. Germline V gene data show CDR1 as MDHEN and CDR2 as SYDVKM.